This T cell receptor (beta chain) stems from a study of regulatory T cells in long-lasting Graves disease. Libraries of TCR beta came from iRepertoire HTBI primers plus Arm-PCR of CDR3 regions. One entry per CDR3 protein, called by TCRdb with MiXCR from the multiplex PCR reads. The table shows around 400,000 distinct CDR3 sequences, with approximately 15% occurring only once. Time point of the sample: newly diagnosed GD, antithyroid drugs for less than 3 months. Preparation of the TCR library used RNA extracted from PBMCs. The sample was also linked to a second study, of T cells in Graves' hyperthyroidism and ophthalmopathy.

The material sequenced was peripheral blood mononuclear cells (PBMCs), taken at new diagnosis, from a patient treated with antithyroid drugs. This sequence originates from a woman aged 40 to 49 with Graves disease.

The CDR3 region is CASSVGGGLGSSSYNEQFF. The CDR3 nucleotides are TGTGCCAGCAGCGTAGGGGGAGGACTAGGCTCAAGCTCCTACAATGAGCAGTTCTTC. J is TRBJ2-1 and V is TRBV9, with 7 bases lining up with TRBD2. Germline loops: CDR1 SGDLS, CDR2 YYNGEE. The CDR3 sequence is 19 residues long. The V segment lost 0 bases and the J segment 0 bases; nucleotides outside the gene matches: 12.